This T cell receptor beta chain comes out of a study of T cells in Graves' hyperthyroidism and ophthalmopathy. General study results and limits: Blood samples included most of the expanded thyroid clonotypes exceeding 0.001.

Exclusions: uncontrolled infection, other autoimmune disease, pregnancy, lactation. Amplified TCR beta CDR3 regions derived from RNA transcripts. When the TCR CDR3 underwent first-round RT-PCR, the HTBI primer set was used. TCRdb recomputed calls from the multiplex PCR reads with MiXCR, one row per CDR3 protein. This table holds 360,000 or so distinct CDR3 sequences, 15% to 20% found once. V was cut by 6 bases and J by 2 bases, with 7 bases left in between. The CDR3 extends over 11 amino acids. Per the germline V gene, CDR1 is DFQATT and CDR2 is SNEGSKA (reference sequence). This clonotype has only a few counts. Antigen unknown. A read error is possible here, since a much larger clone lies one base away.

Input material: blood. V gene TRBV20-1 combines with J gene TRBJ2-5; D uncertain. This TCR was sampled from a woman aged 40-49 years with Graves' ophthalmopathy. The CDR3 spells CSAGKQETQYF. The CDR3 coding sequence is TGCAGTGCGGGGAAACAAGAGACCCAGTACTTC.